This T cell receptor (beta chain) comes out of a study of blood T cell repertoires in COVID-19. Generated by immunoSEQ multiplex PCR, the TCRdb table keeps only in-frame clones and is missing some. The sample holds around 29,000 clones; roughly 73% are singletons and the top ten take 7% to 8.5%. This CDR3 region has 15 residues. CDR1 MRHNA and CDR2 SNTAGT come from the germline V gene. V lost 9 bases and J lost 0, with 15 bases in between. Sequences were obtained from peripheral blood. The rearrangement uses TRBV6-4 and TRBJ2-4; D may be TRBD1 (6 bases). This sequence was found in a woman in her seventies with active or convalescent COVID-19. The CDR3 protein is CARATGTLAKNIQYF. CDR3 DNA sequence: TGTGCCAGGGCGACAGGCACACTAGCCAAAAACATTCAGTACTTC.